This T cell receptor (beta chain) comes out of a study of T cell changes during pregnancy in multiple sclerosis. The CDR3 has 15 amino acids. Looked up from germline, CDR1 is KGHSH and CDR2 is LQKENI. V dropped 1 base and J dropped 0 bases, with 7 bases sitting between them. Sequenced by immunoSEQ multiplex PCR; TCRdb stores in-frame clones only, minus some. The sample lists more than 65,000 clones, about 93% occurring once. The source is a female donor with multiple sclerosis, enrolled in a pregnancy study. The source was peripheral blood, collected in the first trimester of pregnancy. The genes are TRBV18 and TRBJ1-3; D call uncertain. The CDR3 region is CASSPLDSSGNTIYF. In nucleotides, the CDR3 is TGTGCCAGCTCACCACTTGATAGCTCTGGAAACACCATATATTTT.